This T cell receptor beta chain was sequenced in a study of shared clonotypes between healthy human individuals. The study, taken as a whole, reports: An anticipated effect of sequencing depth on clonotype sharing among donors was recognized.

This CDR3 is built from 15 residues. Deletions cut 2 bases from V and 9 bases from J, with 15 bases between. The germline gives CDR1 SGDLS, CDR2 YYNGEE. The naive CD8 subset, CD45RO-negative cells positively selected for CCR7, excluded terminally differentiated effector memory CD45RA+ cells. TCRdb's copy holds only in-frame clones and misses some; the assay was immunoSEQ multiplex PCR. The table lists more than 2 million clones, roughly 95% of them singletons. As regards this clone: The antigen is undetermined.

Sequences were obtained from naive CD8+ T cells sorted from blood. The chain uses TRBV9 and TRBJ1-6; D is perhaps TRBD1 (5 bases). The sequence derives from a man younger than 30 in good health. In DNA form, the CDR3 reads TGTGCCAGCAGCGTTGGGGGTTCTTTGGGTTCACCCCTCCACTTT. Translation gives CASSVGGSLGSPLHF.